This entry lists 32 T cell receptor beta chains sequenced from one sample in a study of regulatory T cells in long-lasting Graves disease. Time point here: newly diagnosed GD, antithyroid drugs for less than 3 months. With RNA extracted from PBMCs as input, the TCR library was made. Combining iRepertoire HTBI primers with Arm-PCR of CDR3 regions, the authors built TCR beta libraries. TCRdb re-analysed the multiplex PCR reads in MiXCR, keeping a single row per CDR3 protein. The sample includes 620,000 or so distinct CDR3 sequences, roughly 15% of them seen just once. This same sample was also part of a study on T cells in Graves' hyperthyroidism and ophthalmopathy.

This specimen consisted of peripheral blood mononuclear cells (PBMCs), obtained at new diagnosis, from a patient treated with antithyroid drugs. Source of these receptors: a young woman with Graves disease.

This clonotype was detected a few times. The chain couples TRBV7-9 to TRBJ1-2; D ambiguous. This CDR3 has 15 amino acids. Per the germline V gene, CDR1 is SEHNR and CDR2 is FQNEAQ (reference sequence). V was pared by 1 base and J by 0 bases, with 9 bases between. The CDR3, as DNA: TGTGCCAGCAGCTTAGTAGGCGACGCTAACTATGGCTACACCTTC. This sequence encodes CASSLVGDANYGYTF.

V and J are TRBV28 and TRBJ1-6; D not resolved. V was trimmed by 6 bases and J by 14 bases, leaving 14 bases between them. The CDR3 contains 12 residues. Germline-derived CDR1 and CDR2 are MDHEN and SYDVKM. The CDR3 DNA follows: TGTGCCAGCAGCCTCGGGAGCAGTACCCTCCACTTT. It codes for CASSLGSSTLHF.

This clonotype occurred many times. The chain uses TRBV29-1 and TRBJ2-7; 9 bases are a match to TRBD1. Trimming cost V 5 bases and J 1 base; bases outside gene matches: 3. The CDR3 totals 13 residues. Germline CDR1 reads SQVTM; CDR2 reads ANQGSEA. CDR3 nucleotides: TGCAGCGTTTCCGGGACAGGGTCCTACGAGCAGTACTTC. Translating it yields CSVSGTGSYEQYF.

This clonotype occurred many times. The chain uses TRBV6-1 and TRBJ2-5, with D uncertain. Germline CDR1 and CDR2: MNHNS and SASEGT. The CDR3 contains 14 residues. V shed 6 bases and J shed 1 base, with 12 bases lying between them. The CDR3 protein is CASRMVGLQETQYF. For the CDR3, the DNA is TGTGCCAGCAGGATGGTAGGGCTCCAAGAGACCCAGTACTTC.

Regarding this clonotype: This may come from a read error, since a much larger clone is one base off. V and J are TRBV30 and TRBJ2-4; TRBD2 agrees at 12 bases. The J call may be mistaken, given a closer DNA end match to TRBJ2-1. The CDR3 spans 14 residues. The germline gives CDR1 GTSNPN, CDR2 SVGIG (reference sequence). The CDR3 reads CTWSVGTSGREQFF. The CDR3 region has the DNA TGTACCTGGAGTGTGGGGACTAGCGGGCGAGAGCAGTTCTTC.

This clonotype was picked up many times. The CDR3 region has the DNA TGCAGTGCTGCAAATAGCAATCAGCCCCAGCATTTT. Amino acids: CSAANSNQPQHF. The genes are TRBV20-1 and TRBJ1-5; D unclear. Trimming shortened V by 5 bases and J by 0 bases, and 5 bases separated the two germline ends. Germline values: CDR1 DFQATT, CDR2 SNEGSKA (reference sequence). This CDR3 is 12 amino acids long.

This clonotype was counted ten times or more. The chain uses TRBV10-3 and TRBJ2-7, with a possible D match to TRBD1 (6 bases). The germline V gene encodes CDR1 ENHRY and CDR2 SYGVKD. There are 12 residues in the CDR3. V was shortened by 5 bases and J by 9 bases, with 14 bases between the two germline ends. The CDR3 loop reads CAISRDKTGQYF. DNA for the CDR3: TGTGCCATCAGTCGGGACAAAACAGGGCAGTACTTC.

This clonotype came up many times. The V call is TRBV28, the J call TRBJ2-7; D might be TRBD2 (6 bases). The CDR3 totals 16 residues. Trimming shortened V by 6 bases and J by 0 bases, and 18 bases separated the two germline ends. Germline values: CDR1 MDHEN, CDR2 SYDVKM. The CDR3 DNA reads as TGTGCCAGCAGCCGACTAGGAGGTACACCCTCCTACGAGCAGTACTTC. As protein: CASSRLGGTPSYEQYF.

This rearrangement joins TRBV4-2 to TRBJ2-2; TRBD2 is a possible D gene (6 bases). Germline V CDR1 and CDR2: LGHNA, YNFKEQ. The CDR3 length is 15 residues. The germline V and J ends were trimmed by 4 bases and 6 bases, with 15 bases remaining between them. CDR3 DNA: TGTGCCAGCAGCCTCTCCGATCGGGAGTCCGGGGAGCTGTTTTTT. Amino acid sequence: CASSLSDRESGELFF.

This clonotype was detected many times. This sequence joins TRBV3-1 and TRBJ1-1; D is ambiguous. Trimming cost V 1 base and J 0 bases, with 6 bases left between them. Germline CDR1 LGHDT, CDR2 YNNKEL (reference sequence). The CDR3 is made up of 14 amino acids. The CDR3 sequence is CASSQAGVNTEAFF. For the CDR3, the DNA is TGTGCCAGCAGCCAAGCGGGAGTGAACACTGAAGCTTTCTTT.

This clonotype came up a few times. The chain couples TRBV6-1 to TRBJ2-7; D perhaps matches TRBD1 (5 bases). The germline V and J ends were trimmed by 2 bases and 1 base, with 12 bases remaining between them. The CDR3 is 15 residues long. In germline, CDR1 is MNHNS, CDR2 SASEGT. CDR3 region: CASSEPGPRSYEQYF. As DNA, the CDR3 is TGTGCCAGCAGTGAACCAGGGCCTAGGTCCTACGAGCAGTACTTC.

This clonotype was recorded a few times. The J gene is TRBJ2-7, the V gene TRBV3-1; D is possibly TRBD2 (6 bases). Germline V gene data show CDR1 as LGHDT and CDR2 as YNNKEL (reference sequence). This CDR3 region has 14 residues. V lost 0 bases and J lost 2, with 8 bases in between. The DNA for the CDR3 is TGTGCCAGCAGCCAAGAGCGGGGTGCCTACGAGCAGTACTTC. This encodes CASSQERGAYEQYF.

This clonotype came up many times. This sequence joins TRBV6-1 and TRBJ2-7, with D possibly TRBD2 on 5 matching bases. V was shortened by 5 bases and J by 6 bases, with 14 bases between the two germline ends. The germline gives CDR1 MNHNS, CDR2 SASEGT. CDR3 length equals 13 residues. In DNA, the CDR3 is TGTGCCAGCAGTACGGGAAGGCCGTCCGAGCAGTACTTC. Its protein is CASSTGRPSEQYF.

This chain connects TRBV30 to TRBJ2-7, with 9 bases matching TRBD2. The germline V gene encodes CDR1 GTSNPN and CDR2 SVGIG (reference sequence). The junction had 8 bases not matched to a gene; V was cut back by 3 bases and J by 2 bases. CDR3 size: 15 residues. The CDR3 region has the DNA TGTGCCTGGAGAAGGGGGCTAGCGGGACCCTACGAGCAGTACTTC. Translation gives CAWRRGLAGPYEQYF.

This clonotype was found many times. The chain links TRBV27 to TRBJ1-2; weak D call: TRBD1 (5 bases). Germline CDR1 is MNHEY and CDR2 is SMNVEV (reference sequence). With 4 bases removed from V and 8 bases from J, the gap between germline ends came to 23 bases. This CDR3 has 16 amino acids. The CDR3 DNA reads as TGTGCCAGCAGTTCGCGTACAGGTGCCCCCGCGAAGGGCTACACCTTC. Its translation is CASSSRTGAPAKGYTF.

V and J are TRBV18 and TRBJ1-2; TRBD1 matches 8 bases. Germline CDR1 KGHSH, CDR2 LQKENI. J was trimmed by 4 bases and V by 6 bases; bases with no gene match: 10. CDR3 length equals 15 residues. The CDR3 loop reads CASSPTGQASYGYTF. CDR3 nucleotide sequence: TGTGCCAGCTCCCCTACGGGACAGGCGTCCTATGGCTACACCTTC.

The CDR3 DNA sequence: TGTGCCAGCTCACCACTACCCACCGGACTAGTTCGGTACGAGCAGTACTTC. This gives the protein CASSPLPTGLVRYEQYF. This chain uses TRBV18 with TRBJ2-7; TRBD2 matches 7 bases. With V trimmed by 1 base and J by 4 bases, 13 bases remained unmatched. CDR1 is KGHSH, CDR2 LQKENI, per germline. The CDR3 is made up of 17 amino acids.

The rearrangement joins TRBV2 to TRBJ2-3; no clear D gene. From germline, CDR1 is SNHLY and CDR2 FYNNEI. V gave up 8 bases and J gave up 2 bases, with 20 bases separating them. There are 16 residues in the CDR3. This CDR3 is CASHYTTTRDTDTQYF. The CDR3 bases are TGTGCCAGCCATTACACCACTACAAGAGACACAGATACGCAGTATTTT. Together with reference TRBV2 and TRBJ2-3, the CDR3 gives the full variable domain: EPEVTQTPSHQVTQMGQEVILRCVPISNHLYFYWYRQILGQKVEFLVSFYNNEISEKSEIFDDQFSVERPDGSNFTLKIRSTKLEDSAMYFCASHYTTTRDTDTQYFGPGTRLTVL.

This clonotype was counted at least ten times. The rearrangement links TRBV5-1 to TRBJ2-1; D not resolved. Germline V CDR1 and CDR2: SGHRS, YFSETQ. Between the trimmed V and J ends, which lost 0 bases and 6 bases, there was a span of 13 bases. The CDR3 sequence is 15 residues long. The CDR3 DNA reads TGCGCCAGCAGCTTGGTTGAAAGGAGAAGCAATGAGCAGTTCTTC. Its translation is CASSLVERRSNEQFF.

The table lists this clonotype with a few counts. V gene TRBV19 combines with J gene TRBJ2-2; 8 bases are shared with TRBD2. Germline loops: CDR1 LNHDA, CDR2 SQIVND (reference sequence). Trimming cost V 3 bases and J 4 bases; bases outside gene matches: 4. The CDR3 is 15 residues long. CDR3 residues: CASSMFTSGTGELFF. The DNA of the CDR3 is TGTGCCAGTAGTATGTTTACTAGCGGCACCGGGGAGCTGTTTTTT.

This clonotype was recorded many times. V usage is TRBV27 and J usage is TRBJ1-1; no firm D call. V was clipped by 7 bases and J by 4 bases, with 13 bases between them. Germline V gene lookup returns CDR1 MNHEY and CDR2 SMNVEV (reference sequence). The CDR3 length is 13 residues. The CDR3 DNA reads TGTGCCAGCAAAAAACCCACGGGCACTGAAGCTTTCTTT. It is translated as CASKKPTGTEAFF.

This clonotype has a handful of counts. CDR3 protein: CASASDRYLGSGNTIYF. The CDR3 DNA is TGTGCCAGCGCCTCGGACAGGTACCTTGGCTCTGGAAACACCATATATTTT. The chain is built from TRBV6-1 and TRBJ1-3, with TRBD1 matching 7 bases. CDR1 and CDR2 (germline): MNHNS, SASEGT. The CDR3 is 17 amino acids. V lost 8 bases to trimming and J lost 0 bases; unmatched junction nucleotides: 13.

This chain uses TRBV28 with TRBJ2-2; maybe TRBD2 (7 bases). Germline loops: CDR1 MDHEN, CDR2 SYDVKM. The CDR3 runs 13 residues. The chain's CDR3 is CAGGGLATGELFF. The CDR3 DNA reads as TGTGCAGGGGGGGGGCTAGCGACCGGGGAGCTGTTTTTT.

The J gene is TRBJ1-5, the V gene TRBV5-5; no definite D call. CDR3 size: 15 residues. The V gene lost 0 bases and the J gene lost 9 bases, with 16 bases spanning the gap. Germline V gene data show CDR1 as SGHKS and CDR2 as YYEKEE (reference sequence). CDR3 loop: CASSLAPIGLGPQHF. CDR3 nucleotide sequence: TGTGCCAGCAGCTTGGCACCAATCGGGCTGGGGCCCCAGCATTTT.

This clonotype has more than one count but fewer than ten. The J gene is TRBJ2-4, the V gene TRBV10-1; 7 positions agree with TRBD2. The trim removed 6 bases at V and 9 bases at J, leaving 11 bases unmatched. Per the germline V gene, CDR1 is WNHNN and CDR2 is SYGVQD (reference sequence). This CDR3 has 14 amino acids. In nucleotides, the CDR3 is TGCGCCAGCAGGGGGGGGGACGCGGGGAGCATTCAGTACTTC. Its protein product is CASRGGDAGSIQYF.

This clonotype was seen only a few times. V is TRBV27 and J is TRBJ1-6; D possibly corresponds to TRBD1 (5 bases). Germline lookup yields CDR1 MNHEY and CDR2 SMNVEV (reference sequence). CDR3 size: 16 residues. Trimming shortened V by 5 bases and J by 10 bases, and 21 bases separated the two germline ends. This CDR3 is CASSDLGPSFKSPLHF. The CDR3 bases are TGTGCCAGCAGTGACCTGGGACCGTCGTTTAAGTCACCCCTCCACTTT.

The gene calls are TRBV2 and TRBJ2-5, with TRBD2 matching 14 bases. The J segment lost 0 bases and the V segment lost 6 bases, leaving 9 bases of the junction unmatched. This CDR3 is built from 18 residues. Germline CDR1 reads SNHLY; CDR2 reads FYNNEI. As DNA, the CDR3 is TGTGCCAGCAGACCTAGACTAGCGGGAGGGACGTACCAAGAGACCCAGTACTTC. It codes for CASRPRLAGGTYQETQYF.

The table lists this clonotype with many counts. This chain links TRBV28 with TRBJ2-1; D assignment may be TRBD1 or TRBD2 (5 bases each). V dropped 5 bases and J dropped 6 bases, with 20 bases sitting between them. The germline V gene encodes CDR1 MDHEN and CDR2 SYDVKM. The CDR3 extends over 16 amino acids. The CDR3 loop is CASSPAGTPRPNEQFF. The CDR3 DNA sequence: TGTGCCAGCAGTCCGGCCGGGACCCCAAGGCCCAATGAGCAGTTCTTC.

The chain uses TRBV30 and TRBJ2-5, with 12 bases lining up with TRBD1. Losses at the gene ends were 1 base for V and 4 bases for J; bases not matched to a gene: 10. Germline lookup yields CDR1 GTSNPN and CDR2 SVGIG (reference sequence). The CDR3 is 17 amino acids. The CDR3 DNA is TGTGCCTGGAGTGCCGGGACAGGGGGCCCCCGGGTAGAGACCCAGTACTTC. Its translation: CAWSAGTGGPRVETQYF.

This clonotype has ten or more counts. The rearrangement joins TRBV29-1 to TRBJ2-3; 9 positions agree with TRBD2. The CDR3 is 16 residues long. The trim removed 2 bases at V and 0 bases at J, leaving 6 bases unmatched. Germline V gene sequence: CDR1 SQVTM, CDR2 ANQGSEA. This CDR3 is CSVETSGSSSTDTQYF. As DNA, the CDR3 is TGCAGCGTTGAAACTAGCGGGTCCTCTAGCACAGATACGCAGTATTTT.

This clonotype has just a few counts. This rearrangement joins TRBV29-1 to TRBJ2-3, with D unresolved. In germline, CDR1 is SQVTM, CDR2 ANQGSEA. This CDR3 region has 15 residues. Trimming shortened V by 3 bases and J by 2 bases, and 15 bases separated the two germline ends. In DNA form, the CDR3 reads TGCAGCGTTGACACTCCTCTTACCCCCACAGATACGCAGTATTTT. Translating gives CSVDTPLTPTDTQYF.

This clonotype was seen a handful of times. V and J are TRBV30 and TRBJ2-3; D may be TRBD2 (5 bases). Germline-derived CDR1 and CDR2 are GTSNPN and SVGIG (reference sequence). This CDR3 is built from 13 residues. Trimming shortened V by 0 bases and J by 7 bases, and 11 bases separated the two germline ends. The CDR3 region has the DNA TGTGCCTGGAGTGTAGGACTTCAAAATACGCAGTATTTT. Translated: CAWSVGLQNTQYF.